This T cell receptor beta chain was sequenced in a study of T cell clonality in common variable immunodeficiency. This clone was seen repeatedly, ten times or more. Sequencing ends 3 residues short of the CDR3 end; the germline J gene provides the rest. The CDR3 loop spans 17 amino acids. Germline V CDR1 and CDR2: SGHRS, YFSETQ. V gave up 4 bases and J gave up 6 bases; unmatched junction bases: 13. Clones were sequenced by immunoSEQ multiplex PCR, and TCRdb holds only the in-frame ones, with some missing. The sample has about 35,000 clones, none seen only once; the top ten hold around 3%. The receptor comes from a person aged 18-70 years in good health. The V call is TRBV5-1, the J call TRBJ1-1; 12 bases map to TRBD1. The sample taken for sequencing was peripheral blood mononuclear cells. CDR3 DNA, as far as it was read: TGCGCCAGCAGCGAAGCCGGGACAGGGGGCGCATCCCCTGAA. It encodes CASSEAGTGGASPE. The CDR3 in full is CASSEAGTGGASPEAFF.